These 19 T cell receptor beta chains share one sample of origin, sequenced in a study of blood T cell repertoires in COVID-19 (dated by TCRdb to about 2020). Library construction relied on the immunoSEQ multiplex PCR assay. In TCRdb, the immuneACCESS table is reduced to in-frame sequences with V and J assigned. These tables do not hold every clone; where another copy was compared, an unresolved V gene accounts for under half, and the others remain unexplained. The sample records under 150,000 clones, roughly 84% of which are singletons. Clones ranked in the top ten supply roughly 3.9% of the sample. The source material was PBMCs or T cells enriched from blood (not recorded which). All receptors derive from a man in his fifties in a cohort exposed to, infected with or recovered from COVID-19 (not recorded which).

This chain joins TRBV9 and TRBJ1-2, with TRBD1 matching 7 bases. The CDR3 covers 16 residues. Germline CDR1 SGDLS, CDR2 YYNGEE. V lost 3 bases to trimming and J lost 3 bases; unmatched junction nucleotides: 11. CDR3 in amino acids: CASSASSTGRDYGYTF. CDR3 DNA: TGTGCCAGCAGCGCCTCTTCGACAGGGCGGGACTATGGCTACACCTTC.

This rearrangement joins TRBV20-1 to TRBJ2-5, with a weak D call TRBD1 (6 bases). Between the trimmed V and J ends, which lost 6 bases and 5 bases, there was a span of 10 bases. This CDR3 contains 11 residues. Germline assignment: CDR1 DFQATT and CDR2 SNEGSKA (reference sequence). Here the CDR3 reads CSAPRGETQYF. CDR3 nucleotides: TGCAGTGCCCCAAGGGGGGAGACCCAGTACTTC.

This clone was recorded only once. The chain employs TRBV4-3 and TRBJ1-2; D is unclear. Germline CDR1 is LGHNA and CDR2 is YSLEER. The CDR3 contains 16 residues. Trimming cost V 0 bases and J 4 bases, with 15 bases left between them. In nucleotides, the CDR3 is TGCGCCAGCAGCCAAGATTTCGTGAAGGGAGGCTATGGCTACACCTTC. It specifies CASSQDFVKGGYGYTF.

V usage is TRBV13 and J usage is TRBJ1-2; D unresolved. Germline loops: CDR1 PRHDT, CDR2 FYEKMQ (reference sequence). V dropped 0 bases and J dropped 3 bases, with 8 bases sitting between them. This CDR3 is built from 14 residues. CDR3 coding DNA: TGTGCCAGCAGCTTAGGGTACAGACACTATGGCTACACCTTC. Protein sequence: CASSLGYRHYGYTF.

This clone appeared a single time. The chain combines TRBV5-1 with TRBJ2-2; D perhaps matches TRBD1 (5 bases). Germline V lookup: CDR1 SGHRS, CDR2 YFSETQ. The V and J ends lost 7 bases and 6 bases respectively, with 16 bases between them. CDR3 length: 14 amino acids. The CDR3 nucleotides read TGCGCCAGCCCAGGACACACGGGCCCCGGGGAGCTGTTTTTT. As protein: CASPGHTGPGELFF. The full variable domain, completed using reference TRBV5-1 and TRBJ2-2, is KAGVTQTPRYLIKTRGQQVTLSCSPISGHRSVSWYQQTPGQGLQFLFEYFSETQRNKGNFPGRFSGRQFSNSRSEMNVSTLELGDSALYLCASPGHTGPGELFFGEGSRLTVL.

The chain links TRBV21-1 to TRBJ1-1; no DNA check was done on the table's D call, TRBD1. TRBV21-1 constitutes a pseudogene. The length of the CDR3 is 14 residues. The CDR3, as DNA: TGTGCCAGCAGCAGTGCCAGGTGGGACACTGAAGCTTTCTTT. Translation gives CASSSARWDTEAFF.

The rearrangement links TRBV7-6 to TRBJ2-5, with TRBD1 matching 7 bases. The CDR3 loop spans 15 amino acids. After removal of 2 bases from V and 5 bases from J, the junction contained 8 bases not matched to a gene. From germline, CDR1 is SGHVS and CDR2 FNYEAQ. The CDR3 DNA reads as TGTGCCAGCAGCTTACAGGGGGTGAACGCGGAGACCCAGTACTTC. Translating gives CASSLQGVNAETQYF.

The V call is TRBV7-2, the J call TRBJ1-6; a weak D match, TRBD1 (6 bases). The CDR3 is made up of 14 amino acids. Germline CDR1 reads SGHTA; CDR2 reads FQGNSA. The V end was cut by 5 bases, the J end by 7 bases, with 12 bases between. The chain's CDR3 is CASSPGQKNSPLHF. CDR3 coding DNA: TGTGCCAGCAGCCCCGGACAGAAGAATTCACCCCTCCACTTT.

As DNA, the CDR3 is TGTGCCAGCAGCTTGGGTCTAGCGGCCACGAACGAGCAGTACTTC. Translation: CASSLGLAATNEQYF. V gene TRBV5-4 combines with J gene TRBJ2-7; 7 positions agree with TRBD2. Per germline, CDR1 SGHNT and CDR2 YYREEE (reference sequence). The trim removed 0 bases at V and 5 bases at J, leaving 8 bases unmatched. The CDR3 consists of 15 residues. Filled out from reference TRBV5-4 and TRBJ2-7, the complete variable domain reads ETGVTQSPTHLIKTRGQQVTLRCSSQSGHNTVSWYQQALGQGPQFIFQYYREEENGRGNFPPRFSGLQFPNYSSELNVNALELDDSALYLCASSLGLAATNEQYFGPGTRLTVT.

The V and J genes are TRBV10-2 and TRBJ1-2; 11 nucleotides line up with TRBD1. CDR3 length: 13 amino acids. J was trimmed by 6 bases and V by 4 bases; bases with no gene match: 1. CDR1 WSHSY and CDR2 SAAADI come from the germline V gene. CDR3 nucleotide sequence: TGCGCCAGCAGTGGGGGACAGGGGGATGGCTACACCTTC. Protein product: CASSGGQGDGYTF.

The chain carries TRBV19 and TRBJ1-5; 8 positions match TRBD1. Germline CDR1 and CDR2: LNHDA and SQIVND (reference sequence). There are 20 residues in the CDR3. Trimming removed 5 bases from V and 1 base from J; junction bases left unmatched: 19. CDR3 in DNA: TGTGCCAGTAGTCCCCCCCCGGGACAGGCGCTGGGTCGCAGCAATCAGCCCCAGCATTTT. Translated, it gives CASSPPPGQALGRSNQPQHF.

The J gene is TRBJ2-1, the V gene TRBV12-2; TRBD2, the table's D call, lacks a check against the DNA. TRBV12-2 is marked as a pseudogene. The CDR3 is 15 residues long. In nucleotides, the CDR3 is TGTGCAAGTCGCTTGGGACTAGCGGTTTACAATGAGCAGTTCTTC. Translating gives CASRLGLAVYNEQFF.

The V call is TRBV10-1, the J call TRBJ2-7; 9 bases map to TRBD1. The junction had 4 bases not matched to a gene; V was cut back by 5 bases and J by 2 bases. Germline V gene data show CDR1 as WNHNN and CDR2 as SYGVQD (reference sequence). The CDR3 covers 14 residues. The CDR3 spells CASSSGQGTYEQYF. CDR3 DNA: TGCGCCAGCAGTTCCGGACAGGGGACCTACGAGCAGTACTTC.

The CDR3 loop is CASSTTGGYPYSNQPQHF. The CDR3 DNA reads TGTGCCAGCAGCACTACAGGGGGCTACCCCTATAGCAATCAGCCCCAGCATTTT. This chain links TRBV21-1 with TRBJ1-5; the table's D call, TRBD1, has no DNA check behind it. TRBV21-1 is termed a pseudogene. This CDR3 has 18 residues.

This clone occurred once. The V and J genes are TRBV5-1 and TRBJ2-2; 7 nucleotides agree with TRBD2. Trimming cost V 1 base and J 1 base; bases outside gene matches: 4. CDR3 length: 16 amino acids. Per germline, CDR1 SGHRS and CDR2 YFSETQ. The CDR3 DNA reads as TGCGCCAGCAGCTTGACGAGCGGGATGAACACCGGGGAGCTGTTTTTT. This gives the protein CASSLTSGMNTGELFF.

This clone was counted a single time. V gene TRBV18 combines with J gene TRBJ2-7; TRBD1 agrees at 10 bases. Germline CDR1 and CDR2: KGHSH and LQKENI. Trimming removed 8 bases from V and 2 bases from J; junction bases left unmatched: 9. This CDR3 region has 15 residues. CDR3 sequence reads: CASTSGTGVTYEQYF. Written as DNA, the CDR3 is TGTGCCAGCACCTCCGGGACAGGGGTCACCTACGAGCAGTACTTC.

The chain combines TRBV10-3 with TRBJ1-3; D is unclear. V was pared by 2 bases and J by 0 bases, with 11 bases between. CDR1 and CDR2 from the germline V gene are ENHRY and SYGVKD. This CDR3 spans 16 amino acids. The CDR3: CAISEGRSLSGNTIYF. DNA of the CDR3: TGTGCCATCAGTGAGGGCAGATCCCTCTCTGGAAACACCATATATTTT.

The chain is built from TRBV5-1 and TRBJ1-4; 9 nucleotides align to TRBD1. The CDR3 is 16 amino acids. Trimming removed 0 bases from V and 4 bases from J; junction bases left unmatched: 4. Germline CDR1 and CDR2: SGHRS and YFSETQ. In nucleotides, the CDR3 is TGCGCCAGCAGCTTGGATGCGACAGGGGGTAATGAAAAACTGTTTTTT. Translating gives CASSLDATGGNEKLFF.

CDR3 coding DNA: TGTGCCAGCAGCCATGCGACTAGGGGGCGATTACCCTACAATGAGCAGTTCTTC. Translated: CASSHATRGRLPYNEQFF. The gene calls are TRBV7-9 and TRBJ2-1; TRBD1 might be the D (7 bases). The CDR3 contains 18 residues. Trimming removed 5 bases from V and 2 bases from J, with 22 bases in between. Germline loops: CDR1 SEHNR, CDR2 FQNEAQ (reference sequence).